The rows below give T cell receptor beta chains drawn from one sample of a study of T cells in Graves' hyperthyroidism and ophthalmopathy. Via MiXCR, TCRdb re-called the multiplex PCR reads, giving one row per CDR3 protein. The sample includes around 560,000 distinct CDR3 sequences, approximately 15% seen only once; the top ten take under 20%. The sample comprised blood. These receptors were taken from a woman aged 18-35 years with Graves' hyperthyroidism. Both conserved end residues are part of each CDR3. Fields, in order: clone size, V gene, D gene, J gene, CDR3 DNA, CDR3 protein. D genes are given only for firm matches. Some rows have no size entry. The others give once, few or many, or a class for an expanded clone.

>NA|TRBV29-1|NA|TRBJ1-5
TGCAGCGTTGGTGAGGGGCCTCATCAGCCCCAGCATTTT
CSVGEGPHQPQHF
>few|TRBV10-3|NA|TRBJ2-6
TGTGCCATCAGTGAGCCGGACAGCCGCTCTGGGGCCAACGTCCTGACTTTC
CAISEPDSRSGANVLTF
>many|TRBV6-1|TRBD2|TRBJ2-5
TGTGCCAGCAGTGTCGAGACTAGCACCCAAGAGACCCAGTACTTC
CASSVETSTQETQYF
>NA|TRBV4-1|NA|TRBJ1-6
TGCGCCAGCAGCCAGGGACCGATTACCACCCTCCACTTT
CASSQGPITTLHF
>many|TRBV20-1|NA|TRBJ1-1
TGCAGTGCTAGAGATCAGACTGAGGCATGGGTGAACACTGAAGCTTTCTTT
CSARDQTEAWVNTEAFF
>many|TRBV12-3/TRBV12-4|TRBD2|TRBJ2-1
TGTGCCAGCAGGCCAGGACTAGCGGGAGAGGGGGGTTTTAGCTACAATGAGCAGTTCTTC
CASRPGLAGEGGFSYNEQFF
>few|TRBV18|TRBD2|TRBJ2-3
TGTGCCAGCTCACCATATCGACTAGCGGGATCAGATACGCAGTATTTT
CASSPYRLAGSDTQYF
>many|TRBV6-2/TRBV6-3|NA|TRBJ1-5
TGTGCCAGCAGTTACAGAACCAATCAGCCCCAGCATTTT
CASSYRTNQPQHF
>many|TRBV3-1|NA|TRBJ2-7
TGTGCCAGCAGCCAAGAAAGGAGGAGTATGTCCTACGAGCAGTACTTC
CASSQERRSMSYEQYF
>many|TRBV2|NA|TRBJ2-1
TGTGCCAGGGGGGACTCCCCCGGACACAATGAGCAGTTCTTC
CARGDSPGHNEQFF
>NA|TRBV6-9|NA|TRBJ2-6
TGTGCCAGCAGGGGACGGACCAACTCTGGGGCCAACGTCCTGACTTTC
CASRGRTNSGANVLTF
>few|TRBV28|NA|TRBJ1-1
TGTGCCAGCAGCCTAGGTGGGGCCCTAGGAAAGACTGAAGCTTTCTTT
CASSLGGALGKTEAFF
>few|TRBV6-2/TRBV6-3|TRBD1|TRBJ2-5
TGTGCCAGCAGTTACCCCCTCCCGGACAGGGGTTCATGGGGCCAAGAGACCCAGTACTTC
CASSYPLPDRGSWGQETQYF
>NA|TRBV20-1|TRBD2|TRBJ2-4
TGCAGTGCTAGACAGGGAGGGAACATTCAGTACTTC
CSARQGGNIQYF
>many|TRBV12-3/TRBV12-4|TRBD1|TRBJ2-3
TGTGCCAGCAGAGAGAGACAGGGAGATACGCAGTATTTT
CASRERQGDTQYF
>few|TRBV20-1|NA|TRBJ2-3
TGCAGTGCTAGGAGAGGGGCGAGCACAGATACGCAGTATTTT
CSARRGASTDTQYF
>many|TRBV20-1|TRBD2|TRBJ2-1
TGCAGTGCTAGGGGACTAGCGGGAGCCGACTCCTACAATGAGCAGTTCTTC
CSARGLAGADSYNEQFF
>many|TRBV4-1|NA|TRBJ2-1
TGCGCCAGCAGCCAAGCCGGGGGCAATGAGCAGTTCTTC
CASSQAGGNEQFF
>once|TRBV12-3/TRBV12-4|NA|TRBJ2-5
TGTGCCAGCAGTGACTTTCGGAGGGGCCTACAAGAGACCCAGTACTTC
CASSDFRRGLQETQYF
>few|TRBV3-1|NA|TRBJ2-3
TGTGCCAGCAGCCAAGATCGTCGAGCGGGCACAGATACGCAGTATTTT
CASSQDRRAGTDTQYF
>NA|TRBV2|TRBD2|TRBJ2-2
TGTGCCAGCAGTGAGTCACTAGCGGTGAACACCGGGGAGCTGTTTTTT
CASSESLAVNTGELFF
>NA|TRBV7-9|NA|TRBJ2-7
TGTGCCAGCAGCCGGGAGACGAACTACGAGCAGTACTTC
CASSRETNYEQYF
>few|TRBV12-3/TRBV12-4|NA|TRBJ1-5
TGTGCCAGCAGTTTAGCGCGGACATCTAGCAATCAGCCCCAGCATTTT
CASSLARTSSNQPQHF
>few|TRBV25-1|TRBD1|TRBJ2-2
TGTGCCAGCAGTCCCCGGACAGGGGGCCAGGACACCGGGGAGCTGTTTTTT
CASSPRTGGQDTGELFF
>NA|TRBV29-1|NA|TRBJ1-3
TGCAGCGTTCTCACGAACACCATATATTTT
CSVLTNTIYF
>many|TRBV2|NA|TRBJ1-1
TGTGCCACCGCCATGGAGAACTCAAGGAACACTGAAGCTTTCTTT
CATAMENSRNTEAFF
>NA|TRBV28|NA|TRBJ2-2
TGTGCCAGCAGCACTCCTTTCCGGGACAAAGGCACCACCGGGGAGCTGTTTTTT
CASSTPFRDKGTTGELFF
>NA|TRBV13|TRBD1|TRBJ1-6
TGTGCCAGCAGCTTTATGGGGTCGGGACAGGGTACTTCACCCCTCCACTTT
CASSFMGSGQGTSPLHF
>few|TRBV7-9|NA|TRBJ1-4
TGTGCCAGCAGCCCACTGAATGAAAAACTGTTTTTT
CASSPLNEKLFF
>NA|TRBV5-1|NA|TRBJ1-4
TGCGCCAGCAGCCCGTCGGGGGGGAAACTGTTTTTT
CASSPSGGKLFF
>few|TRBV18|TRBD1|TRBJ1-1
TGTGCCATCAGCAAGGGACAGGTTTCGCCGATGAACACTGAAGCTTTCTTT
CAISKGQVSPMNTEAFF